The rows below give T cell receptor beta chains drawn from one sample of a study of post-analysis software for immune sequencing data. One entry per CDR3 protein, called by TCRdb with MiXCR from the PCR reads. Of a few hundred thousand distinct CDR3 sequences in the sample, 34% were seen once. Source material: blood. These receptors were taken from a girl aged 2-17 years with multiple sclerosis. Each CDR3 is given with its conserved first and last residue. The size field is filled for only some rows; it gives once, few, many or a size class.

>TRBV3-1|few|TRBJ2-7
CASSQDLSPSFSYEQYF
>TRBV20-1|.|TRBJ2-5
CSARKGLGGSETQYF
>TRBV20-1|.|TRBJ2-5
CSARDVRAGAQETQYF
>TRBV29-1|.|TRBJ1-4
CSVYDRAANEKLFF
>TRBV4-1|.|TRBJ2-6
CASSQETLRVMGPGANVLTF
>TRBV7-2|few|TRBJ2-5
CASSLRAGGAWETQYF
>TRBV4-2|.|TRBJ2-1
CASSQDWGATEDNEQFF
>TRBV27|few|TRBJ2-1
CASSYPFGEEQFF
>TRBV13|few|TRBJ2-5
CASSQIRGPPTQYF
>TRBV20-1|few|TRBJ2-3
CSARDPGQGTDTQYF
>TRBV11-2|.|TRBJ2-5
CASSLEGLVKTQYF
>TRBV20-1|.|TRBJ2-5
CSAYDPLFQETQYF
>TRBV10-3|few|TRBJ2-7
CAIRDRTSSYEQYF
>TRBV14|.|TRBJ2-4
CASSQFAGQGDIQYF
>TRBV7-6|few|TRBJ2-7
CASSRPKVGQRTYEQYF
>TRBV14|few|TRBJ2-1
CASSQDKGIEQFF
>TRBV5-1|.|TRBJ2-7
CASRVEGGIEQYF
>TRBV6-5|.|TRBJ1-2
CAGSYLQGRGYTF
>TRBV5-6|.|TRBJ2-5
CASSSRDGRGTQYF
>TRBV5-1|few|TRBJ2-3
CASSLEASGLSNTQYF
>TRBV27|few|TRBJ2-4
CASSSAKNIQYF
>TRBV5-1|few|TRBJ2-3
CASYNPFGGALSDTQYF
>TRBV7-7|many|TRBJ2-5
CASSPTPSQETQYF
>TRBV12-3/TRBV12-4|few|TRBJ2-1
CASSLAGGPLSHNEQFF
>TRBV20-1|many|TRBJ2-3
CSATSPTDTQYF
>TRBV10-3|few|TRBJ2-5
CAIRDRDSVETQYF
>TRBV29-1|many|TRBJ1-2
CSAEGHQARGYTF
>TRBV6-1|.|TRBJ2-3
CASRLTSWGAYTDTQYF
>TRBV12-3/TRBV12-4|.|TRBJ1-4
CASSLVGSLNEKLFF
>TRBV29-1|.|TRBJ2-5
CSVAAGTGGDETQYF
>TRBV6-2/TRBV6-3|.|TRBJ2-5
CASSRGLGSGQETQYF
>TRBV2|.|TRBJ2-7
CASSEVTGGEQYF
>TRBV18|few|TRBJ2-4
CASSLGSKNIQYF
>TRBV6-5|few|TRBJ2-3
CASSRGDSRPDTQYF
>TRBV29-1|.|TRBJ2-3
CSVVREAVPDTQYF
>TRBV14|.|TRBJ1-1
CASSQVLGVTEAFF
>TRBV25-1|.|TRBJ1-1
CASRARWQGVNTEAFF
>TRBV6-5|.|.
CASSYSSGRGETQYF
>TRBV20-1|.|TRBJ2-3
CSASWGTDTQYF